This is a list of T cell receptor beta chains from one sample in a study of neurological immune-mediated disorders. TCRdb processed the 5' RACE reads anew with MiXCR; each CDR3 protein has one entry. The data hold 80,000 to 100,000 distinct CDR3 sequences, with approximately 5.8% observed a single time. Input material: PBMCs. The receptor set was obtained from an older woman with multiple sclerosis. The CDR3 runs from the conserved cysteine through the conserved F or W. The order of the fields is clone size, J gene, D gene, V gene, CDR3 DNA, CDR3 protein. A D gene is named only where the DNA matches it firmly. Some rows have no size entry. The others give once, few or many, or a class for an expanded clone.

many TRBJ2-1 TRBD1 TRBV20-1 TGCAGTGCTAGAAGGGACAGAAACAATGAGCAGTTCTTC CSARRDRNNEQFF
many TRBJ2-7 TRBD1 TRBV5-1 TGCGCCAGCAGCTGGACAGGGGGTAGTCGATACGAGCAGTACTTC CASSWTGGSRYEQYF
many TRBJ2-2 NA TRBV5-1 TGCGCCAGCAGCGGGGAAGTCGTCACCGGGGAGCTGTTTTTT CASSGEVVTGELFF
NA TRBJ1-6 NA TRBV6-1 TGTGCCAGCAGGCGTATAGGGGAATCACCCCTCCACTTT CASRRIGESPLHF
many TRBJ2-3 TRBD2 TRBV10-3 TGTGCCATCAGTGACCATGGACTAGCGGGGGTCACAGATACGCAGTATTTT CAISDHGLAGVTDTQYF
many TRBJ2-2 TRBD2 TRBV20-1 TGCAGTGCTAGAGATAGCGGGGTGGGGAACACCGGGGAGCTGTTTTTT CSARDSGVGNTGELFF
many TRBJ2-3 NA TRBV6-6 TGTGCCAGCAGTTACTCGGGGGGCACAGATACGCAGTATTTT CASSYSGGTDTQYF
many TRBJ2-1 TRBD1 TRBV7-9 TGTGCCAGCAGCTTAGGGACAGGGGGCCGCAATGAGCAGTTCTTC CASSLGTGGRNEQFF
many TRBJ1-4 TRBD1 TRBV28 TGTGCCAGCAGTTTTACCGGGACAGGGCTTAATGAAAAACTGTTTTTT CASSFTGTGLNEKLFF
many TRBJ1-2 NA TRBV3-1 TGTGCCAGCAGCCACGCCGGACGGGAGAATGGCTACACCTTC CASSHAGRENGYTF
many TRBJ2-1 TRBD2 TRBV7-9 TGTGCCAGCGAACCGACTAGCGGGGCGAATGAGCAGTTCTTC CASEPTSGANEQFF
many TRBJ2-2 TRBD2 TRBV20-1 TGCAGTGCTAGAGGTCTAGCGGGGGGAGACACCGGGGAGCTGTTTTTT CSARGLAGGDTGELFF
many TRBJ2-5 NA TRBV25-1 TGTGCCAGCGCCCAGGAAGGGTGGGAGACCCAGTACTTC CASAQEGWETQYF
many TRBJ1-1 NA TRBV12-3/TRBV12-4 TGTGCCAGCAGTTTGGGGCCGATACAGGGTCCCGAAGCTTTCTTT CASSLGPIQGPEAFF
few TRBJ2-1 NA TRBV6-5 TGTGCCAGCACCCACAATGGGGCGGGGGCTGAGCAGTTCTTC CASTHNGAGAEQFF
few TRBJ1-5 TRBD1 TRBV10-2 TGCGCCAGCAGTGGGACAGGGGATCAGCCCCAGCATTTT CASSGTGDQPQHF
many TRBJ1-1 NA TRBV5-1 TGCGCCAGCTGGGCCCAATTGAACACTGAAGCTTTCTTT CASWAQLNTEAFF
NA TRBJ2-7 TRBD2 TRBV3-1 TGTGCCATCAGCCCTCTCTCGCGGGGGGGCTCCTACGAGCAGTACTTC CAISPLSRGGSYEQYF
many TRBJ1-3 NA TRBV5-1 TGCGCCAGCAGCTTGGCCTTATCCTCTGGAAACACCATATATTTT CASSLALSSGNTIYF
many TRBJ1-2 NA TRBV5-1 TGCGCCAGCATCCCAGACAGGAGTAACTATGGCTACACCTTC CASIPDRSNYGYTF
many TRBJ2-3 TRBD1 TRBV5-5 TGTGCCAGCAGCTTCCGGGACAGAGAAGACACAGATACGCAGTATTTT CASSFRDREDTDTQYF
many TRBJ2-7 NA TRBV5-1 TGCGCCAGCAGCTTAGAAATTTCCATCTCCTACGAGCAGTACTTC CASSLEISISYEQYF
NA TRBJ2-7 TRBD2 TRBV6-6 TGTGCCAGCAGGGCTAGCGGGGGCTCCTACGAGCAGTACTTC CASRASGGSYEQYF
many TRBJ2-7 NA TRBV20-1 TGCAGTGCTAGGATCGGGACCTACGAGCAGTACTTC CSARIGTYEQYF
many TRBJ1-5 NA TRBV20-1 TGCAGTGCTAGAATAGGGGGCAATCAGCCCCAGCATTTT CSARIGGNQPQHF
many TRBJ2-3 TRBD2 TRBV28 TGTGCCAGCAGTTTAATCCCGGGGGGGCTATCACCCACAGATACGCAGTATTTT CASSLIPGGLSPTDTQYF
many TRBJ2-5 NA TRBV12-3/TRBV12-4 TGTGCCAGCAGTTTTCTCGGCAGGAGGCAAGAGACCCAGTACTTC CASSFLGRRQETQYF
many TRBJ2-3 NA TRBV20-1 TGCAGTCCCACCCGATCAGGGACTCTCGCTACGCAGTATTTT CSPTRSGTLATQYF
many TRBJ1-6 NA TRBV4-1 TGCGCCAGCAGCCTAGACATTAATTCACCCCTCCACTTT CASSLDINSPLHF
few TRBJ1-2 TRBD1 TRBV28 TGTGCCAGCAGTTCGGGACAGGAATATGGCTACACCTTC CASSSGQEYGYTF
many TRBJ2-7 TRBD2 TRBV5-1 TGCGCCAGCAGCCTGGGACTAGGGGAGCAGTACTTC CASSLGLGEQYF
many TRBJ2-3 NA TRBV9 TGTGCCAGCAGCGTAGTATCCGGAGATACGCAGTATTTT CASSVVSGDTQYF
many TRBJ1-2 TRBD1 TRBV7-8 TGTGCCAGCAGCACAAGACAGGGGGCAGGCTATGGCTACACCTTC CASSTRQGAGYGYTF
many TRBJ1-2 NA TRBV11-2 TGTGCCAGCAGCCTAGGGTATGGGTATGGCTACACCTTC CASSLGYGYGYTF
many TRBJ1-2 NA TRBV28 TGTGCCAGCAGTTTATCCCCTCTGTGGGAACGGGGCTACACCTTC CASSLSPLWERGYTF
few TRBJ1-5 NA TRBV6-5 TGTGCCAGCAGGCCTTTGGGGGGTAGCAATCAGCCCCAGCATTTT CASRPLGGSNQPQHF
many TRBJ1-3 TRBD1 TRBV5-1 TGCGCCAGCAGCTTGAACAGGGGGCGATCTGGAAACACCATATATTTT CASSLNRGRSGNTIYF
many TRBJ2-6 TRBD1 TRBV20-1 TGCAGTGCTAGAGGGACAGGGGGCACGAAGGGTGGGGCCAACGTCCTGACTTTC CSARGTGGTKGGANVLTF
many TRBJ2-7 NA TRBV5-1 TGCGCCAGCAGCTTCGGGCCGGCGGAGCAGTACTTC CASSFGPAEQYF
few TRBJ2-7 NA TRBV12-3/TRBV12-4 TGTGCCAGCAGTTTAGTCGTCTACGAGCAGTACTTC CASSLVVYEQYF
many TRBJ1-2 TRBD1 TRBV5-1 TGCGCCAGCAGCTTAGGCGGGACAGGGTATGGCTACACCTTC CASSLGGTGYGYTF
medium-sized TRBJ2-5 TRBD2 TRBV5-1 TGCGCCAGCAGCCCGGGGGGGACGGCGGAGACCCAGTACTTC CASSPGGTAETQYF